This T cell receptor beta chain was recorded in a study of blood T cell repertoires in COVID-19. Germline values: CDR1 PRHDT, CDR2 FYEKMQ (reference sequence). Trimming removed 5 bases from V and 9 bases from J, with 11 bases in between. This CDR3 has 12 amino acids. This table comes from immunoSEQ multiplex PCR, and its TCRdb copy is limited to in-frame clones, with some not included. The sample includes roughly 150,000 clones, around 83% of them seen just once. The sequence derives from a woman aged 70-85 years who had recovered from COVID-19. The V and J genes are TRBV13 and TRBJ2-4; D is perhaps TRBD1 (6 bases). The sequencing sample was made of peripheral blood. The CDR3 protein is CASSLRGGIQYF. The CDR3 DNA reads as TGTGCCAGCAGCCTCAGGGGTGGCATTCAGTACTTC.